This T cell receptor beta chain originates from a study of blood T cell repertoires in COVID-19. V was pared by 3 bases and J by 8 bases, with 3 bases of the junction left unmatched. The CDR3 consists of 14 residues. Germline CDR1 and CDR2: KGHDR and SFDVKD. Data came from immunoSEQ multiplex PCR; TCRdb stores just in-frame clones and leaves some out. The table lists 160,000 or so clones, 88% of them singletons. The sequenced sample consisted of PBMCs or T cells enriched from blood (not recorded which). The clonotype originates from a woman aged 45 to 65 who had recovered from COVID-19. V and J are TRBV24-1 and TRBJ2-1, with TRBD1 matching over 10 bases. CDR3 DNA sequence: TGTGCCACCAGTGATGCGGGACAGGGGCATGAGCAGTTCTTC. Its translation: CATSDAGQGHEQFF.